Only a few counts were recorded for the clone carrying this T cell receptor (beta chain). Its antigen is not identified. This sample stems from a study of T-cell memory formation after mild COVID-19. Looking at the study overall: Largely, the TCR clusters proved donor specific.

TCRalpha and TCRbeta libraries used 5'RACE with constant-segment primers and UMIs. MiXCR, applied by TCRdb to the 5' RACE reads, yields one record per CDR3 protein. The sample shows some 340,000 distinct CDR3 sequences, over 10% of them seen only once. Trimming removed 4 bases from V and 4 bases from J; junction bases left unmatched: 9. Germline V CDR1 and CDR2: SGHVS, FNYEAQ. The CDR3 totals 17 residues. Whole-study findings and limits: Clones contracting day 15 to 85 were balanced CD4/CD8; later expanders leaned CD4+. CD4+ contracting clones were found mainly in CM and EM, and CD8+ ones in EMRA.

Sequencing input: PBMCs or a T cell subset sorted from them (not recorded which). The sequence was collected from a young man who had mild COVID-19 (a few samples of this study predate the infection). Cell type and time point are not known. This sequence joins TRBV7-6 and TRBJ2-3, with TRBD2 identical over 12 bases. CDR3 residues: CASSYRGLAGRADTQYF. CDR3 nucleotides: TGTGCCAGCAGCTACCGCGGACTAGCGGGGCGCGCAGATACGCAGTATTTT.